Below, 17 T cell receptor beta chains from the same sample are listed, as sequenced in a study of metastatic and nonmetastatic thyroid tumors. TCRdb used MiXCR to call clones anew from the PCR reads. The sample records roughly 24,000 clones, 21% being singletons. Patients underwent thyroid surgery, and none had received any treatment before it. The sequenced material came from blood. Receptors originate from a male donor with papillary thyroid cancer or a benign thyroid nodule (not recorded which). Some clones in this sample may be carry-over from other donors' samples.

Ten or more counts support this clone. The V and J genes are TRBV5-6 and TRBJ2-7; D is uncertain. The CDR3 is 14 amino acids. V lost 1 base to trimming and J lost 2 bases, with 10 bases between them. CDR1 SGHDT and CDR2 YYEEEE come from the germline V gene. DNA for the CDR3: TGTGCCAGCAGCTTGTTCAACTCCCCCTACGAGCAGTACTTC. Protein product: CASSLFNSPYEQYF.

This clone was seen a few times. A read error may account for a junction end that differs from germline. The chain couples TRBV6-5 to TRBJ1-5; D is possibly TRBD1 (6 bases). The CDR3 has 16 amino acids. In germline, CDR1 is MNHEY, CDR2 SVGAGI. The CDR3 DNA reads as TGTGCCAGCAGTGACTCAGGGGTCAACCGCAATCAGCCCCAGCATTTT. Translated: CASSDSGVNRNQPQHF.

The chain couples TRBV20-1 to TRBJ2-3; D perhaps matches TRBD1 (5 bases). Trimming left V 6 bases short and J 4 bases short, with 14 bases between. From germline, CDR1 is DFQATT and CDR2 SNEGSKA (reference sequence). This CDR3 region has 13 residues. CDR3 sequence reads: CSAQGLEADTQYF. The DNA for the CDR3 is TGCAGTGCCCAGGGTCTCGAAGCAGATACGCAGTATTTT.

The chain's CDR3 is CASSYSTRTSGRYWQYF. In nucleotides, the CDR3 is TGTGCCAGCAGTTACTCGACCCGTACTAGCGGGAGATACTGGCAGTACTTC. V is TRBV6-5 and J is TRBJ2-7; 11 bases align to TRBD2. V shed 0 bases, J shed 9 bases, and the junction held 13 bases outside the gene matches. CDR3 length equals 17 residues. Germline V gives CDR1 MNHEY, CDR2 SVGAGI.

This clone was seen at least ten times. The chain employs TRBV2 and TRBJ2-3; D not certain. Trimming removed 5 bases at V and 3 bases at J, with 12 bases between. Per the germline V gene, CDR1 is SNHLY and CDR2 is FYNNEI. This CDR3 contains 14 residues. CDR3 bases: TGTGCCAGCAGTAGGGCCTTTACGACAGATACGCAGTATTTT. This sequence encodes CASSRAFTTDTQYF.

This clone was seen many times. V is TRBV7-9 and J is TRBJ1-4; maybe TRBD1 (5 bases). The CDR3 has 14 amino acids. Per germline, CDR1 SEHNR and CDR2 FQNEAQ (reference sequence). Trimming stripped 5 bases from V and 6 bases from J, with 13 bases between. This CDR3 is CASSAGSDDEKLFF. In DNA, the CDR3 is TGTGCCAGCAGCGCAGGGAGTGACGATGAAAAACTGTTTTTT.

The chain has TRBV20-1 and TRBJ1-2; TRBD1 matches at 7 bases. Per the germline V gene, CDR1 is DFQATT and CDR2 is SNEGSKA (reference sequence). This CDR3 contains 12 residues. Unmatched junction bases numbered 7, after V lost 6 bases and J lost 6 bases. CDR3 coding DNA: TGCAGTGCAACGTACAGGGGCCATGGCTACACCTTC. It translates to CSATYRGHGYTF.

This rearrangement joins TRBV18 to TRBJ1-6; 8 bases are a match to TRBD1. The CDR3 is 15 amino acids. Germline loops: CDR1 KGHSH, CDR2 LQKENI. V lost 3 bases to trimming and J lost 7 bases; unmatched junction nucleotides: 5. For the CDR3, the DNA is TGTGCCAGCTCACCCGCGGCAGGGGGCAATTCACCCCTCCACTTT. Protein sequence: CASSPAAGGNSPLHF.

This clone is labeled medium-sized (0.01 to 0.1%). The chain links TRBV12-3 or TRBV12-4 to TRBJ2-2, with D possibly being TRBD1 (5 bases). V was clipped by 6 bases and J by 5 bases, with 13 bases between them. This CDR3 is built from 14 residues. The CDR3 region is CASRTVRVTGELFF. CDR3 DNA sequence: TGTGCCAGCAGGACAGTCAGGGTTACCGGGGAGCTGTTTTTT.

This clone has ten or more counts. This chain links TRBV28 with TRBJ2-5; D is possibly TRBD1 or TRBD2 (5 bases each). The V end lost 4 bases, the J end lost 0 bases, and 9 bases lay between the germline ends. This CDR3 has 14 amino acids. Germline V gene lookup returns CDR1 MDHEN and CDR2 SYDVKM. CDR3 bases: TGTGCCAGCAGTTCGGGACGGAACCAAGAGACCCAGTACTTC. Translation gives CASSSGRNQETQYF.

At least ten counts were recorded for this clone. The rearrangement uses TRBV27 and TRBJ1-4; tentative D call: TRBD1 (6 bases). CDR1 is MNHEY and CDR2 is SMNVEV in the germline V gene (reference sequence). Trimming stripped 4 bases from V and 6 bases from J, with 12 bases between. The CDR3 is 14 amino acids. The CDR3 region is CASSSQGIHEKLFF. The DNA for the CDR3 is TGTGCCAGCAGTTCACAGGGAATTCATGAAAAACTGTTTTTT.

By proportion, this clone is medium-sized. CDR3: CASSQDYSDSYNEQFF. CDR3 DNA sequence: TGTGCCAGCAGCCAAGATTACAGCGACTCCTACAATGAGCAGTTCTTC. The V and J genes are TRBV4-2 and TRBJ2-1; D not certain. The length of the CDR3 is 16 residues. Germline values: CDR1 LGHNA, CDR2 YNFKEQ. V lost 0 bases to trimming and J lost 0 bases, with 9 bases between them.

This clone is labeled as medium-sized (0.01 to 0.1%). V gene TRBV7-9 combines with J gene TRBJ1-1; no reliable D call. Germline CDR1 is SEHNR and CDR2 is FQNEAQ (reference sequence). This CDR3 is built from 11 residues. V lost 2 bases, J lost 8 bases, and 6 bases lay in between. CDR3: CASSLLREAFF. In DNA, the CDR3 is TGTGCCAGCAGCTTACTCAGGGAAGCTTTCTTT.

This clone was observed at least ten times. V usage is TRBV6-1 and J usage is TRBJ2-2; D is unclear. The CDR3 extends over 13 amino acids. CDR1 MNHNS and CDR2 SASEGT come from the germline V gene. The V and J ends lost 5 bases and 6 bases respectively, with 10 bases between them. The CDR3 loop reads CASSYTGAGELFF. In DNA, the CDR3 is TGTGCCAGCAGTTATACCGGTGCCGGGGAGCTGTTTTTT.

By frequency in the sample, this clone is medium-sized. The chain combines TRBV11-2 with TRBJ2-7; D uncertain. Trimming pared 1 base from V and 0 bases from J, leaving 10 bases between. Germline CDR1 is SGHAT and CDR2 is FQNNGV. The CDR3 length is 15 residues. CDR3 protein: CASSLVFGSSYEQYF. CDR3 nucleotide sequence: TGTGCCAGCAGCTTAGTTTTTGGTTCCTCCTACGAGCAGTACTTC. Looking up the rest from reference TRBV11-2 and TRBJ2-7 gives the full variable domain: EAGVAQSPRYKIIEKRQSVAFWCNPISGHATLYWYQQILGQGPKLLIQFQNNGVVDDSQLPKDRFSAERLKGVDSTLKIQPAKLEDSAVYLCASSLVFGSSYEQYFGPGTRLTVT.

This chain links TRBV5-1 with TRBJ2-7; D possibly uses TRBD1 or TRBD2 (6 bases each). The germline gives CDR1 SGHRS, CDR2 YFSETQ. There are 15 residues in the CDR3. Trimming pared 4 bases from V and 5 bases from J, leaving 19 bases between. Written as DNA, the CDR3 is TGCGCCAGCAGCAGGGGGGCGGCAGGGGACGACGAGCAGTACTTC. Its translation: CASSRGAAGDDEQYF.

The chain links TRBV20-1 to TRBJ1-1; the D gene is possibly TRBD1 (6 bases). Germline values: CDR1 DFQATT, CDR2 SNEGSKA (reference sequence). Trimming took off 4 bases at V and 0 bases at J, with 21 bases between the two ends. This CDR3 region has 17 residues. CDR3 in amino acids: CSAKVGIVGGLNTEAFF. The CDR3 region has the DNA TGCAGTGCTAAAGTGGGGATAGTAGGGGGGCTGAACACTGAAGCTTTCTTT.